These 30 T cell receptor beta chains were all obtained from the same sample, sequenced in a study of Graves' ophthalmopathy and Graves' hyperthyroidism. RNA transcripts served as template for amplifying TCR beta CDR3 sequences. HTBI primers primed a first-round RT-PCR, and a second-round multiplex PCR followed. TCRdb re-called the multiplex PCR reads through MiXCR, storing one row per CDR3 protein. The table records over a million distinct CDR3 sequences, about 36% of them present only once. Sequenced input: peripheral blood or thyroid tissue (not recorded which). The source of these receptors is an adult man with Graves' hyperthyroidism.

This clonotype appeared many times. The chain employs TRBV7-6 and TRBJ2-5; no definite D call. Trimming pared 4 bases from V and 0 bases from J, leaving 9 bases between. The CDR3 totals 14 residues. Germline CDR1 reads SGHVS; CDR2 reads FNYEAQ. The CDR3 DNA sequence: TGTGCCAGCAGCTCTCATAGGTACCAAGAGACCCAGTACTTC. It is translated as CASSSHRYQETQYF.

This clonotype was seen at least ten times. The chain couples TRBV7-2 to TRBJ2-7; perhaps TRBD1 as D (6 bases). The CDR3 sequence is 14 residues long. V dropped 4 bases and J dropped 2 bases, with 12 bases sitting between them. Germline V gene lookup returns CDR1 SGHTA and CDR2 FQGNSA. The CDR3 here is CASSSPTGTYEQYF. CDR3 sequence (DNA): TGTGCCAGCAGCTCGCCGACAGGTACCTACGAGCAGTACTTC.

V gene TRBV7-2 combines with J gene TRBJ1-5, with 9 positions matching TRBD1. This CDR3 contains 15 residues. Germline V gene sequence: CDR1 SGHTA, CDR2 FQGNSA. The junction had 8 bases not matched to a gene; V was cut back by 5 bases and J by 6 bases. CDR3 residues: CASSVRTGDIQPQHF. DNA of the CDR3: TGTGCCAGCAGCGTTAGGACAGGGGATATTCAGCCCCAGCATTTT. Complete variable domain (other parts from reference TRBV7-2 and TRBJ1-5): GAGVSQSPSNKVTEKGKDVELRCDPISGHTALYWYRQSLGQGLEFLIYFQGNSAPDKSGLPSDRFSAERTGGSVSTLTIQRTQQEDSAVYLCASSVRTGDIQPQHFGDGTRLSIL.

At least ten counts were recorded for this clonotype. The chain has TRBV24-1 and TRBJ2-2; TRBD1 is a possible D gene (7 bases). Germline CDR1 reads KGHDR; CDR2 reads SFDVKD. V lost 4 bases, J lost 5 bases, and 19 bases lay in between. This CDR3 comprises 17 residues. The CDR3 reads CATSEMRLQGRTGELFF. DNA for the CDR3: TGTGCCACCAGTGAAATGAGACTACAGGGGAGGACCGGGGAGCTGTTTTTT.

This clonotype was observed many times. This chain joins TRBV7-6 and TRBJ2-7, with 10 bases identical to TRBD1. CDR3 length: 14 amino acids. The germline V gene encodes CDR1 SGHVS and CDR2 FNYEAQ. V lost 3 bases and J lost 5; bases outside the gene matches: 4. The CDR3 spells CASSLGTGADEQYF. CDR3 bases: TGTGCCAGCAGCTTGGGGACAGGGGCGGACGAGCAGTACTTC.

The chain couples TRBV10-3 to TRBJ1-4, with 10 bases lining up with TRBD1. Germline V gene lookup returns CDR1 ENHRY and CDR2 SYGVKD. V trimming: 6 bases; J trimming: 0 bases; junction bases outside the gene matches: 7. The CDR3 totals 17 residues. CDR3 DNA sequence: TGTGCCATCAGCTTAGGACAGGGGGTTGCAACTAATGAAAAACTGTTTTTT. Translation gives CAISLGQGVATNEKLFF.

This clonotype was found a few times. CDR3 bases: TGTGCCATCACCGCCCAACCACATGGGGCTGGCACTGAAGCTTTCTTT. It specifies CAITAQPHGAGTEAFF. The V call is TRBV10-3, the J call TRBJ1-1; D may be TRBD1 (5 bases). This CDR3 has 16 amino acids. The germline CDR1 and CDR2 sequences are ENHRY and SYGVKD. V gave up 7 bases and J gave up 4 bases, with 22 bases separating them.

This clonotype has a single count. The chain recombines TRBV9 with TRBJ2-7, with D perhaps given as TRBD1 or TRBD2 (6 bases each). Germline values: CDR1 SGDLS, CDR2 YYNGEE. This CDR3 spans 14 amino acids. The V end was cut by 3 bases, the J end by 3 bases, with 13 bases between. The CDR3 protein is CASSAQGGNYEQYF. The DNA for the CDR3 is TGTGCCAGCAGCGCTCAAGGGGGGAACTACGAGCAGTACTTC.

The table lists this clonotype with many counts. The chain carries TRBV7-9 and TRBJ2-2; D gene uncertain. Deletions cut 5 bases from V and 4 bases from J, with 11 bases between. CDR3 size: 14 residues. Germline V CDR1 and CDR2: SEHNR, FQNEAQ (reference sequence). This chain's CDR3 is CASSPLIGTGELFF. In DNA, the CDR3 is TGTGCCAGCAGCCCCCTTATCGGCACCGGGGAGCTGTTTTTT.

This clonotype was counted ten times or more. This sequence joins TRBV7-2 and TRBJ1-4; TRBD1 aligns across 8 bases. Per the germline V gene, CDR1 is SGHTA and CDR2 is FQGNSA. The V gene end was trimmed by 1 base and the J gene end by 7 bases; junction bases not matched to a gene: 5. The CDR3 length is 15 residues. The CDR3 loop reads CASSLVTGQGEKLFF. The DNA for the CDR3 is TGTGCCAGCAGCTTAGTCACTGGACAGGGTGAAAAACTGTTTTTT.

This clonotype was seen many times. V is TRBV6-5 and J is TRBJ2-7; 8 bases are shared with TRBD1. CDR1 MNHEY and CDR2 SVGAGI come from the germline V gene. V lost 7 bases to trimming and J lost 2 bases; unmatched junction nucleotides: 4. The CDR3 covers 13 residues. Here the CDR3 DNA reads TGTGCCAGCAAGCAGGGGGCGGCCTACGAGCAGTACTTC. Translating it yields CASKQGAAYEQYF.

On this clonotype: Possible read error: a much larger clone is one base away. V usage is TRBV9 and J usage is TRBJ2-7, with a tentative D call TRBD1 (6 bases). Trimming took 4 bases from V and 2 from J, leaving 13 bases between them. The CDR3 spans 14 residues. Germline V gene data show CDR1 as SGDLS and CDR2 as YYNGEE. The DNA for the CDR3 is TGTGCCAGCAGCTACCGGGACAACCCCTACGAGCAGTACTTC. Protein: CASSYRDNPYEQYF.

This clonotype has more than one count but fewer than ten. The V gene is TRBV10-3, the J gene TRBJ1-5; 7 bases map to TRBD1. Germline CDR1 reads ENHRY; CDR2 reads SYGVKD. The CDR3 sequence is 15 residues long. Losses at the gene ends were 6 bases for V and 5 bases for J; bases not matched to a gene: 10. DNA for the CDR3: TGTGCCATCAGCCTGACAGGGCGGTCGGATCAGCCCCAGCATTTT. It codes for CAISLTGRSDQPQHF.

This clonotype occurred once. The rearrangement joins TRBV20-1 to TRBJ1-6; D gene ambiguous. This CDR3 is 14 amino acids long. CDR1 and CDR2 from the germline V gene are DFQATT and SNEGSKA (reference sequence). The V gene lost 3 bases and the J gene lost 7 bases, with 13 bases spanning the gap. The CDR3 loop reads CSARDGIVNSPLHF. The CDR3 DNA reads TGCAGTGCTAGGGACGGAATAGTGAATTCACCCCTCCACTTT.

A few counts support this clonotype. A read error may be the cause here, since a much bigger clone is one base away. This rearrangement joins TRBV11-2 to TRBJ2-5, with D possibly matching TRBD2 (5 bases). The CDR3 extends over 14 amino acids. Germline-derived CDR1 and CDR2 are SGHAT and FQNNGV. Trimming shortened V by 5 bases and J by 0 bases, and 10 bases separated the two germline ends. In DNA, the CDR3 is TGTGCCAGCAGCCCCCGGCGGGACCAAGAGACCCAGTACTTC. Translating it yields CASSPRRDQETQYF.

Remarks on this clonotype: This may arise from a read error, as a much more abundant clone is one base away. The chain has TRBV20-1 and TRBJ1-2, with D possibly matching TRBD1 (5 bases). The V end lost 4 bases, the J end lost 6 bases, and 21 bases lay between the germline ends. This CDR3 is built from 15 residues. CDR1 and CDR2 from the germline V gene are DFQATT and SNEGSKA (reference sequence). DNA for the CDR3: TGCAGTGCTAATACAGGAAAAGCGCTCTACGATGGCTACACCTTC. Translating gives CSANTGKALYDGYTF.

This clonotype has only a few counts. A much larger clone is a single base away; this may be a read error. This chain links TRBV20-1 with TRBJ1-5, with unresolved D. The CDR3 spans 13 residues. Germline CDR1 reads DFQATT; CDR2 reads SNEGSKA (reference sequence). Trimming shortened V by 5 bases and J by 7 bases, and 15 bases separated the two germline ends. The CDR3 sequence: CSAGVPSTQPQHF. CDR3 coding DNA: TGCAGTGCTGGAGTCCCCAGTACCCAGCCCCAGCATTTT.

The chain's CDR3 is CASSSRTGPTYEQYF. The CDR3 nucleotides read TGTGCCAGCAGCTCCCGGACAGGGCCTACCTACGAGCAGTACTTC. V usage is TRBV7-9 and J usage is TRBJ2-7, with TRBD1 identical over 8 bases. Germline-derived CDR1 and CDR2 are SEHNR and FQNEAQ (reference sequence). V was clipped by 4 bases and J by 2 bases; unmatched bases: 7. CDR3 length: 15 amino acids.

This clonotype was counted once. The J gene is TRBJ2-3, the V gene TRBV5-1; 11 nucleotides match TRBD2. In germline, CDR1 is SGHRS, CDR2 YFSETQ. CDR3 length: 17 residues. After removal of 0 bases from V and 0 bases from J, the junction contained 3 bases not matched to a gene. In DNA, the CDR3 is TGCGCCAGCAGCTTGGTGACTAGCGGGGCTAGCACAGATACGCAGTATTTT. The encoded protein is CASSLVTSGASTDTQYF.

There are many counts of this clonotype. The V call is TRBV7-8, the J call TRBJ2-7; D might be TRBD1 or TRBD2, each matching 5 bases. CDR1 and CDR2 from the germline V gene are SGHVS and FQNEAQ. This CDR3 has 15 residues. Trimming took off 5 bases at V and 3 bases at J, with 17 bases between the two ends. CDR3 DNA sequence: TGTGCCAGCAGCCATTTACCCGGGACGGACTACGAGCAGTACTTC. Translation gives CASSHLPGTDYEQYF.

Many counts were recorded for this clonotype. CDR3 in amino acids: CSVALVLGYEQYF. CDR3 bases: TGCAGCGTCGCCCTTGTCCTAGGCTACGAGCAGTACTTC. This chain connects TRBV29-1 to TRBJ2-7, with D uncertain. CDR3 size: 13 residues. Germline CDR1 is SQVTM and CDR2 is ANQGSEA. The V end lost 6 bases, the J end lost 3 bases, and 15 bases lay between the germline ends.

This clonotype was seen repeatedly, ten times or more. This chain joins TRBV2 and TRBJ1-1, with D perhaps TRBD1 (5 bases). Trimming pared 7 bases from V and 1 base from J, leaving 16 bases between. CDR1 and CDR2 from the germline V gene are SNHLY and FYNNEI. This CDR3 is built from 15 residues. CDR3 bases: TGTGCCAGCATGGGGTATGGAGGGGCGAACACTGAAGCTTTCTTT. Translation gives CASMGYGGANTEAFF.

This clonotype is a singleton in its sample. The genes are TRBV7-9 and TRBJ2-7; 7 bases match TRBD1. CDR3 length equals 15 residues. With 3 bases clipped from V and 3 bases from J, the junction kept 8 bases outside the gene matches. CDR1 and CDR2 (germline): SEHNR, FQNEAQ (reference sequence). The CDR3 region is CASSFGTAVLYEQYF. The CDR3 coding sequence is TGTGCCAGCAGCTTTGGGACAGCGGTTCTCTACGAGCAGTACTTC.

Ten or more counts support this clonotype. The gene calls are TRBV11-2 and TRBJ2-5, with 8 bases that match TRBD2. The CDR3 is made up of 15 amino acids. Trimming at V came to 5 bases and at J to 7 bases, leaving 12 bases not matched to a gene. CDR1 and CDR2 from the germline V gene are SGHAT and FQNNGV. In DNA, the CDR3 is TGTGCCAGCAGCCCAGCGGGGGTTACGACCGGGACCCAGTACTTC. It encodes CASSPAGVTTGTQYF.

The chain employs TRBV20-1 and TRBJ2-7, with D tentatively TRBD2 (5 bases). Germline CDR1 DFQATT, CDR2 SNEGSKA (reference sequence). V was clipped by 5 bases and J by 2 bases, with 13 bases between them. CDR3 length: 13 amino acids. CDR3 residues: CSAGGSVTYEQYF. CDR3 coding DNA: TGCAGTGCTGGTGGGAGCGTCACCTACGAGCAGTACTTC.

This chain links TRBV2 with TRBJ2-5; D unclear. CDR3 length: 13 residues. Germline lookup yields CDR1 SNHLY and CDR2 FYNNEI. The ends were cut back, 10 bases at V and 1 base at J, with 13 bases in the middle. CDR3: CATAPSFQETQYF. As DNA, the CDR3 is TGTGCCACCGCCCCCAGCTTCCAAGAGACCCAGTACTTC.

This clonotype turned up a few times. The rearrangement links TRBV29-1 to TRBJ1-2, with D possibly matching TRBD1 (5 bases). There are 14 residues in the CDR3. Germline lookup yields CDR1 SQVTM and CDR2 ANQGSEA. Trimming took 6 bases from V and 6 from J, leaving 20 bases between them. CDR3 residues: CSVPRDLGPDGYTF. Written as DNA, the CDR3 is TGCAGCGTCCCCCGGGACTTGGGCCCGGATGGCTACACCTTC.

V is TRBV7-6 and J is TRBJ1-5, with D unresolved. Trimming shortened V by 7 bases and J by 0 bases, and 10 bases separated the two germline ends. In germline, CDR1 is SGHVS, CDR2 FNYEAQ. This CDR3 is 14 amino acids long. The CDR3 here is CASTSDYSNQPQHF. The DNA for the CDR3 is TGTGCCAGCACCTCGGACTATAGCAATCAGCCCCAGCATTTT.

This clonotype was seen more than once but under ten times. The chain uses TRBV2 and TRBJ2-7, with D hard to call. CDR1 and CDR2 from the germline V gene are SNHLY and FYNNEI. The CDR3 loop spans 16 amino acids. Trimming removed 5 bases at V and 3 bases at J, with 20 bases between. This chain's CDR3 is CASSRSSTRPGYEQYF. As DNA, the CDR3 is TGTGCCAGCAGTCGATCCTCGACCCGACCGGGCTACGAGCAGTACTTC.

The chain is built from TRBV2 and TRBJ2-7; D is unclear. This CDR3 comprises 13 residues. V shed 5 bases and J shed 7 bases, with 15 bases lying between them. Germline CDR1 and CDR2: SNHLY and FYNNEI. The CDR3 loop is CASSQPLENEQYF. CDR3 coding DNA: TGTGCCAGCAGTCAACCCTTGGAGAATGAGCAGTACTTC.